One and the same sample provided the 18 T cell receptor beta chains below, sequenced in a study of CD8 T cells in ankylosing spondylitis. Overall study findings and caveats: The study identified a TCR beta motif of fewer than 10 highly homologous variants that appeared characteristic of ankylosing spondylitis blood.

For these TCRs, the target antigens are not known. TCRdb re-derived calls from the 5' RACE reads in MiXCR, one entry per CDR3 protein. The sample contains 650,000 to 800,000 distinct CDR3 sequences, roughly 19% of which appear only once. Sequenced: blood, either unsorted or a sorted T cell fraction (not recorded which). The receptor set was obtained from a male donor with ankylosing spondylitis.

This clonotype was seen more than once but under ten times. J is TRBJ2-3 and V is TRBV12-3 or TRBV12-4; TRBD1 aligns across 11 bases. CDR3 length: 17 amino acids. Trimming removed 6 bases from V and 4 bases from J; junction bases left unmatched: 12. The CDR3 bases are TGTGCCAGCAGCCAACAGGGCGGGACAGGGGGTGCAGATACGCAGTATTTT. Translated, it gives CASSQQGGTGGADTQYF.

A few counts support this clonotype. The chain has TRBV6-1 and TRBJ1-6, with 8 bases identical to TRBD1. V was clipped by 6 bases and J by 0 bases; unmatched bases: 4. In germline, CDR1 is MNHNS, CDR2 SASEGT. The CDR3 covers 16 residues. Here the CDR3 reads CASSKTGDSYNSPLHF. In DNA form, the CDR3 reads TGTGCCAGCAGCAAGACAGGGGACTCCTATAATTCACCCCTCCACTTT.

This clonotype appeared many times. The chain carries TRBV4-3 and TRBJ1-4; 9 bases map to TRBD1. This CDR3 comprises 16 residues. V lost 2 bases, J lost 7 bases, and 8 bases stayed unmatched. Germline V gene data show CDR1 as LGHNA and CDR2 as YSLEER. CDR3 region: CASSQHSGTGSEKLFF. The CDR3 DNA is TGCGCCAGCAGCCAACACTCCGGGACAGGGAGTGAAAAACTGTTTTTT.

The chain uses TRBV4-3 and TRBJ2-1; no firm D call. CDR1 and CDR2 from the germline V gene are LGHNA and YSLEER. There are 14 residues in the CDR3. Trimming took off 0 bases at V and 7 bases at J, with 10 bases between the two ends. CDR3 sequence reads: CASSQDFGENEQFF. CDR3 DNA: TGCGCCAGCAGCCAAGATTTTGGGGAAAATGAGCAGTTCTTC.

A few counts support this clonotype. The DNA for the CDR3 is TGTGCCAGCAGTTCAGAGGGACTATTACAAGAGACCCAGTACTTC. Translation: CASSSEGLLQETQYF. The chain joins TRBV2 to TRBJ2-5, with 7 bases fitting TRBD2. CDR1 is SNHLY, CDR2 FYNNEI, per germline. This CDR3 is built from 15 residues. With V trimmed by 5 bases and J by 2 bases, 8 bases remained unmatched.

CDR3 sequence: CSARDYLAENIQYF. Here the CDR3 DNA reads TGCAGTGCTAGAGATTACCTAGCGGAAAACATTCAGTACTTC. The chain uses TRBV20-1 and TRBJ2-4; 7 bases line up with TRBD2. The CDR3 runs 14 residues. V was pared by 0 bases and J by 5 bases, with 4 bases of the junction left unmatched. Per germline, CDR1 DFQATT and CDR2 SNEGSKA (reference sequence).

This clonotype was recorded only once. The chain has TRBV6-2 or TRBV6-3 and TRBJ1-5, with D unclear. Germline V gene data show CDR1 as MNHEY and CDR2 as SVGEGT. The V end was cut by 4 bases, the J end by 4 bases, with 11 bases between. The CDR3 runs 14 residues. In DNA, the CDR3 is TGTGCCAGCAGTTGCTCGAGCATAAATCAGCCCCAGCATTTT. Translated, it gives CASSCSSINQPQHF.

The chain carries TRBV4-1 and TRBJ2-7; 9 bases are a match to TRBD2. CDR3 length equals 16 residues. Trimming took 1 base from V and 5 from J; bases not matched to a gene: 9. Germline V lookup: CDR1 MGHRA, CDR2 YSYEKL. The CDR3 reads CASSQVIGSGGDEQYF. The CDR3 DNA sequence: TGCGCCAGCAGCCAAGTTATCGGTAGCGGGGGTGACGAGCAGTACTTC.

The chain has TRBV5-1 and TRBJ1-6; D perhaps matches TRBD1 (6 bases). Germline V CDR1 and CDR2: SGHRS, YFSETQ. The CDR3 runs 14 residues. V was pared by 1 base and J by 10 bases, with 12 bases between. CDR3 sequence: CASSLNQGRSPLHF. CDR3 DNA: TGCGCCAGCAGCTTGAACCAGGGGAGGTCACCCCTCCACTTT.

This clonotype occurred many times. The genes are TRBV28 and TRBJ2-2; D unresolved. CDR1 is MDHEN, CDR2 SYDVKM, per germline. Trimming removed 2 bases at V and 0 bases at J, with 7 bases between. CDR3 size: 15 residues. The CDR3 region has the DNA TGTGCCAGCAGTTTAGAACCTACGAACACCGGGGAGCTGTTTTTT. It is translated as CASSLEPTNTGELFF.

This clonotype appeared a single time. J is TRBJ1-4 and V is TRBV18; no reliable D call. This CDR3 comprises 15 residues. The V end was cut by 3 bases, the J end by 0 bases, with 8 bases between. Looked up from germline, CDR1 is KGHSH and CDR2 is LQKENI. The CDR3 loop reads CASSPSTTTNEKLFF. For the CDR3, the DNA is TGTGCCAGCTCACCGTCAACTACAACTAATGAAAAACTGTTTTTT.

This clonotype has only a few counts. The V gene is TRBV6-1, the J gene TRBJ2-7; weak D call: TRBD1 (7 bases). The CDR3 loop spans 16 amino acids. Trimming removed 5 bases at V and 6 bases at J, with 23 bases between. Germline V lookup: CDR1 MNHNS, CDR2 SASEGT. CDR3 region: CASSPRQGGTPREQYF. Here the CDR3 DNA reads TGTGCCAGCAGTCCGCGACAGGGAGGAACCCCTCGCGAGCAGTACTTC.

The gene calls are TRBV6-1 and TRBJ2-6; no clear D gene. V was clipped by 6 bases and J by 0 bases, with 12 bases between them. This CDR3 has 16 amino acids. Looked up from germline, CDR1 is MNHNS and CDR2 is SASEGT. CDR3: CASRRTPSSGANVLTF. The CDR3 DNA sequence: TGTGCCAGCAGGCGGACGCCGAGCTCTGGGGCCAACGTCCTGACTTTC.

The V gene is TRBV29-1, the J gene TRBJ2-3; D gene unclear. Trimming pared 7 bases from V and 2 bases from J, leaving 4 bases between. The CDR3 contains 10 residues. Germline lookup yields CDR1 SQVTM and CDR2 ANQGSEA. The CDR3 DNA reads TGCAGCGAGATCACAGATACGCAGTATTTT. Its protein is CSEITDTQYF.

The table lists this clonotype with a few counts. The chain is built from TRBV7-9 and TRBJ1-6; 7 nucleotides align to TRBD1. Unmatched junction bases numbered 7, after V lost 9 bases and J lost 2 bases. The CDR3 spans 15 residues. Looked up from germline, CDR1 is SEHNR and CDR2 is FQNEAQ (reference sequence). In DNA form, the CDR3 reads TGTGCCAGTTCACAGGGGACGACCTATAATTCACCCCTCCACTTT. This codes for CASSQGTTYNSPLHF.

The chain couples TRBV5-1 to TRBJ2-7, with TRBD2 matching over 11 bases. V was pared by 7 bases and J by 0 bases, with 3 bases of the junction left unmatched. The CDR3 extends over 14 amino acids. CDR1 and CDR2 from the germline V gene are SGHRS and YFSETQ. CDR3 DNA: TGCGCCAGCTCAACTAGCGGGGGCTCCTACGAGCAGTACTTC. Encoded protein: CASSTSGGSYEQYF.

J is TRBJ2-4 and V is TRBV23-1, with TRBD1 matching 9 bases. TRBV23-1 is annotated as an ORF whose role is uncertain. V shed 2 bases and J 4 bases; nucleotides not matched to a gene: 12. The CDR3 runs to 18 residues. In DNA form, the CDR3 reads TGCGCCAGCAGTCAAAGGGACAGGGTTTTAACGACGAAAAACATTCAGTACTTC. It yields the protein CASSQRDRVLTTKNIQYF.

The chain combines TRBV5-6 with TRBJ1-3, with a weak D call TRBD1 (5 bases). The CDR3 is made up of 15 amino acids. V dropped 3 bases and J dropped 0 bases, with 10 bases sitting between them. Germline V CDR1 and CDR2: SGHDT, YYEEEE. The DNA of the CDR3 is TGTGCCAGCAGCTCACCGGACATCTCTGGAAACACCATATATTTT. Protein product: CASSSPDISGNTIYF.